Shown below are 10 T cell receptor beta chains from a single sample sequenced in a study of Graves' ophthalmopathy and Graves' hyperthyroidism. From RNA, the CDR3 regions of TCR beta chains were amplified and sequenced. RT-PCR in the first round used HTBI primers; a second-round multiplex PCR followed. TCRdb re-analysed the multiplex PCR reads in MiXCR, keeping a single row per CDR3 protein. The sample has about 500,000 distinct CDR3 sequences, approximately 14% seen once; the top ten hold roughly 10%. The sample comprised blood. Receptors were obtained from a woman aged 25 to 45 with Graves' ophthalmopathy.

This clonotype has at least ten counts. V is TRBV7-9 and J is TRBJ2-5; D possibly corresponds to TRBD2 (5 bases). From germline, CDR1 is SEHNR and CDR2 FQNEAQ (reference sequence). The CDR3 sequence is 15 residues long. Trimming left V 6 bases short and J 5 bases short, with 19 bases between. The DNA for the CDR3 is TGTGCCAGCAGTTATTCACGGGGTCCCGAGGAGACCCAGTACTTC. Its protein is CASSYSRGPEETQYF.

Many counts were recorded for this clonotype. The rearrangement links TRBV7-9 to TRBJ2-7; 14 nucleotides agree with TRBD2. V lost 5 bases to trimming and J lost 5 bases; unmatched junction nucleotides: 5. Germline V lookup: CDR1 SEHNR, CDR2 FQNEAQ (reference sequence). The CDR3 is 15 residues long. The CDR3 DNA sequence: TGTGCCAGCAGCCGGGGACTAGCGGGAGACGACGAGCAGTACTTC. The encoded protein is CASSRGLAGDDEQYF.

This clonotype was counted at least ten times. This sequence joins TRBV2 and TRBJ2-5, with 9 bases that match TRBD1. From germline, CDR1 is SNHLY and CDR2 FYNNEI. The CDR3 length is 16 residues. Germline trimming cut 3 bases from V and 5 bases from J; bases unmatched to any gene: 10. The CDR3 loop is CASSDQTGGLIETQYF. CDR3 nucleotides: TGTGCCAGCAGTGATCAGACAGGGGGATTAATCGAGACCCAGTACTTC.

This clonotype appeared a few times. This sequence may be a read error, since a much larger clone differs from it by one base. This chain joins TRBV12-3 or TRBV12-4 and TRBJ1-6; TRBD1 agrees at 8 bases. This CDR3 has 15 residues. CDR3 sequence reads: CASNRKGQANSHLHF. The CDR3, as DNA: TGTGCCAGCAATCGAAAGGGACAGGCTAATTCACACCTCCACTTT.

This clonotype was counted many times. The chain joins TRBV6-2 or TRBV6-3 to TRBJ1-2, with 8 bases that match TRBD1. J lost 4 bases, V lost 4 bases, and 2 bases had no gene match. This CDR3 spans 13 amino acids. Germline V gene data show CDR1 as MNHEY and CDR2 as SVGEGT. As DNA, the CDR3 is TGTGCCAGCAGTTGGACAGGGCTCTATGGCTACACCTTC. Translating gives CASSWTGLYGYTF.

The rearrangement links TRBV30 to TRBJ2-5; tentatively, D is TRBD2 (6 bases). The CDR3 totals 14 residues. Germline assignment: CDR1 GTSNPN and CDR2 SVGIG (reference sequence). V was cut by 4 bases and J by 3 bases, with 15 bases left in between. In DNA, the CDR3 is TGTGCCTGGACGCTGGGGGGTTTAAAAGAGACCCAGTACTTC. Translating it yields CAWTLGGLKETQYF.

A few counts support this clonotype. The V and J genes are TRBV4-1 and TRBJ2-4, with D unclear. V dropped 0 bases and J dropped 0 bases, with 6 bases sitting between them. There are 15 residues in the CDR3. Germline V gene sequence: CDR1 MGHRA, CDR2 YSYEKL. CDR3 DNA: TGCGCCAGCAGCCAAGACGTTATAGCCAAAAACATTCAGTACTTC. The encoded protein is CASSQDVIAKNIQYF.

In this sample, this clonotype turned up a few times. V is TRBV29-1 and J is TRBJ2-4, with no clear D. The CDR3 extends over 12 amino acids. V dropped 1 base and J dropped 9 bases, with 10 bases sitting between them. Per germline, CDR1 SQVTM and CDR2 ANQGSEA. The CDR3 loop reads CSVEGRGGIQYF. The CDR3 DNA reads TGCAGCGTTGAAGGAAGAGGTGGCATTCAGTACTTC.

This clonotype occurred many times. V usage is TRBV5-1 and J usage is TRBJ2-2; 7 bases match TRBD1. The CDR3 contains 14 residues. The V and J ends lost 4 bases and 3 bases, in that order; junction bases with no gene match: 3. Germline V CDR1 and CDR2: SGHRS, YFSETQ. CDR3 nucleotides: TGCGCCAGCAGCGTAACAGGGGACACCGGGGAGCTGTTTTTT. This translates into CASSVTGDTGELFF.

This clonotype was seen many times. The chain links TRBV19 to TRBJ2-2, with 8 bases fitting TRBD2. Germline V lookup: CDR1 LNHDA, CDR2 SQIVND (reference sequence). CDR3 length equals 13 residues. V shed 8 bases, J shed 6 bases, and the junction held 5 bases outside the gene matches. DNA for the CDR3: TGTGCCAGTGGGCACGGGGGGGCCGGGGAGCTGTTTTTT. This encodes CASGHGGAGELFF.